This T cell receptor beta chain was retrieved from a study of T cell responses to AZD1222 COVID-19 vaccine. Assay used: immunoSEQ multiplex PCR; TCRdb lists only in-frame clones, some missing. The table shows roughly 130,000 clones, with roughly nine tenths occurring only once. This clone came up a few times. Its antigen is unidentified. Germline CDR1 is SEHNR and CDR2 is FQNEAQ (reference sequence). The CDR3 is made up of 15 amino acids. The V and J ends lost 1 base and 3 bases respectively, with 13 bases between them. Study-wide findings and caveats: Spike-specific TCRs gained breadth and depth after people received two AZD1222 doses. Females made up more of the donors, who were largely white British, and clonal diversity may have come out too low.

The sample in question was peripheral blood, obtained on day 0 of AZD1222 vaccination. The chain uses TRBV7-9 and TRBJ2-7; D ambiguous. The origin of this receptor is an adult in good health. The CDR3 DNA sequence: TGTGCCAGCAGCTTAGGTAGTGGGTTCGACTACGAGCAGTACTTC. This translates into CASSLGSGFDYEQYF.